Presented here are 27 T cell receptor beta chains from one specimen sequenced in a study of T cell responses to AZD1222 COVID-19 vaccine (dated by TCRdb to the early 2020s). The library came from the immunoSEQ multiplex PCR assay. Imported from immuneACCESS, the table was reduced by TCRdb to in-frame sequences with V and J called. These copies leave out some clones; in studies compared against another copy, an unresolved V gene accounts for under half, and the cause of the remainder is not known. The sample includes about 180,000 clones, with just over 90% observed a single time. Jointly, the top ten make up 2% to 3% of the sample. In the paper's terms, the time point label means: baseline before first vaccination. The material sequenced was peripheral blood, taken on day 0 of AZD1222 vaccination. These receptors came from an adult in good health.

The gene calls are TRBV7-9 and TRBJ2-2, with 7 bases identical to TRBD1. This CDR3 contains 17 residues. Germline V gene sequence: CDR1 SEHNR, CDR2 FQNEAQ (reference sequence). With 2 bases clipped from V and 3 bases from J, the junction kept 9 bases outside the gene matches. The CDR3 region has the DNA TGTGCCAGCAGCTTACCCCGAGCCCAGGGGGACACCGGGGAGCTGTTTTTT. This gives the protein CASSLPRAQGDTGELFF.

The V call is TRBV2, the J call TRBJ1-1; 9 bases match TRBD1. After removal of 3 bases from V and 1 base from J, the junction contained 3 bases not matched to a gene. Per the germline V gene, CDR1 is SNHLY and CDR2 is FYNNEI. CDR3 size: 15 residues. CDR3 nucleotides: TGTGCCAGCAGTGAGGGGACAGGGAGGAACACTGAAGCTTTCTTT. Translation gives CASSEGTGRNTEAFF.

The chain is built from TRBV12-5 and TRBJ1-2; 9 bases line up with TRBD1. V lost 1 base, J lost 10 bases, and 16 bases stayed unmatched. Germline CDR1 reads LGHNT; CDR2 reads FRNRAP. The CDR3 has 17 amino acids. CDR3 sequence reads: CASGLGLGPGQGYHYTF. In DNA form, the CDR3 reads TGTGCTAGTGGTTTGGGATTGGGGCCGGGACAGGGTTACCACTACACCTTC.

The chain has TRBV7-7 and TRBJ2-2; D may be TRBD2 (7 bases). Germline CDR1 reads SSHAT; CDR2 reads FNYEAQ (reference sequence). This CDR3 comprises 16 residues. Trimming removed 5 bases at V and 4 bases at J, with 17 bases between. The CDR3 is CASSLGGGPVTGELFF. CDR3 in DNA: TGTGCCAGCAGCCTAGGGGGAGGGCCGGTCACCGGGGAGCTGTTTTTT.

This rearrangement joins TRBV5-1 to TRBJ2-2; D is unresolved. V gave up 0 bases and J gave up 3 bases, with 3 bases separating them. The CDR3 extends over 13 amino acids. Per germline, CDR1 SGHRS and CDR2 YFSETQ. CDR3 sequence (DNA): TGCGCCAGCAGCTTGGCTTACACCGGGGAGCTGTTTTTT. It specifies CASSLAYTGELFF.

The chain couples TRBV12-3 or TRBV12-4 to TRBJ2-1; 7 bases are a match to TRBD1. The CDR3 loop spans 12 amino acids. V dropped 6 bases and J dropped 11; count of bases not matched to a gene: 7. CDR3 protein: CASSQDRTKQFF. As DNA, the CDR3 is TGTGCCAGCAGCCAGGACAGGACGAAGCAGTTCTTC.

The chain joins TRBV7-2 to TRBJ2-1; no firm D call. Deletions cut 1 base from V and 0 bases from J, with 7 bases between. The CDR3 covers 15 residues. Germline values: CDR1 SGHTA, CDR2 FQGNSA. CDR3 region: CASSLGGFSYNEQFF. CDR3 sequence (DNA): TGTGCCAGCAGCTTAGGGGGTTTCTCCTACAATGAGCAGTTCTTC.

The genes are TRBV4-2 and TRBJ1-1; no definite D call. In germline, CDR1 is LGHNA, CDR2 YNFKEQ. V shed 8 bases and J shed 6 bases, with 19 bases lying between them. The CDR3 runs 14 residues. This chain's CDR3 is CASLPGDERAEAFF. The CDR3 nucleotides read TGTGCCAGCTTGCCGGGCGACGAGAGGGCTGAAGCTTTCTTT.

The J gene is TRBJ2-3, the V gene TRBV13; TRBD2 matches 7 bases. The CDR3 extends over 15 amino acids. V shed 3 bases and J 1 base; nucleotides not matched to a gene: 4. The V gene's germline CDR1 is PRHDT and CDR2 FYEKMQ (reference sequence). The CDR3 here is CASSLGGTGTDTQYF. CDR3 nucleotide sequence: TGTGCCAGCAGCTTGGGGGGGACGGGCACAGATACGCAGTATTTT.

The gene calls are TRBV7-9 and TRBJ2-5, with unresolved D. V lost 3 bases and J 4 bases, leaving 6 bases between the germline ends. Germline CDR1 SEHNR, CDR2 FQNEAQ (reference sequence). The CDR3 contains 12 residues. CDR3 in amino acids: CASSFSGETQYF. The DNA of the CDR3 is TGTGCCAGCAGCTTCTCAGGAGAGACCCAGTACTTC.

J is TRBJ2-2 and V is TRBV10-1; maybe TRBD2 (5 bases). Trimming shortened V by 1 base and J by 0 bases, and 9 bases separated the two germline ends. This CDR3 contains 16 residues. CDR1 WNHNN and CDR2 SYGVQD come from the germline V gene (reference sequence). CDR3 sequence reads: CASSEWRAPNTGELFF. The CDR3 DNA reads as TGCGCCAGCAGTGAGTGGCGGGCTCCGAACACCGGGGAGCTGTTTTTT.

This chain uses TRBV5-1 with TRBJ1-4; TRBD1 matches 8 bases. Trimming removed 0 bases from V and 7 bases from J; junction bases left unmatched: 5. The CDR3 runs to 15 residues. Germline V gene data show CDR1 as SGHRS and CDR2 as YFSETQ. The CDR3 loop reads CASSLATDRVEKLFF. The CDR3 nucleotides are TGCGCCAGCAGCTTGGCCACGGACAGGGTTGAAAAACTGTTTTTT. Full variable domain (rest looked up from reference TRBV5-1 and TRBJ1-4): KAGVTQTPRYLIKTRGQQVTLSCSPISGHRSVSWYQQTPGQGLQFLFEYFSETQRNKGNFPGRFSGRQFSNSRSEMNVSTLELGDSALYLCASSLATDRVEKLFFGSGTQLSVL.

The J gene is TRBJ2-5, the V gene TRBV3-1 (or the pseudogene TRBV3-2); a possible D gene is TRBD2 (6 bases). CDR1 LGHDT and CDR2 YNNKEL come from the germline V gene (reference sequence). V was cut by 7 bases and J by 5 bases, with 17 bases left in between. CDR3 length: 14 amino acids. This CDR3 is CASTGGTPAETQYF. CDR3 nucleotide sequence: TGTGCCAGCACCGGAGGGACTCCCGCGGAGACCCAGTACTTC.

In the case of this clone: The germline gene is not matched at one end of the junction; a read error may be the cause. The gene calls are TRBV7-6 and TRBJ2-3; weak D call: TRBD2 (5 bases). This CDR3 has 15 amino acids. Per germline, CDR1 SGHVS and CDR2 FNYEAQ. Here the CDR3 DNA reads TGTGCCAGCACCTTAAAGAGGGATGGCACAGATACGCAGTATTTT. Its translation: CASTLKRDGTDTQYF.

This rearrangement joins TRBV2 to TRBJ1-1, with 7 positions matching TRBD1. Germline V gene data show CDR1 as SNHLY and CDR2 as FYNNEI. The CDR3 runs 11 residues. V dropped 6 bases and J dropped 10; count of bases not matched to a gene: 5. CDR3 residues: CASRPEGAAFF. CDR3 bases: TGTGCCAGCAGGCCCGAGGGGGCAGCTTTCTTT.

The chain recombines TRBV20-1 with TRBJ1-2; TRBD1 is a possible D gene (5 bases). Germline V gene sequence: CDR1 DFQATT, CDR2 SNEGSKA (reference sequence). Between the trimmed V and J ends, which lost 3 bases and 1 base, there was a span of 15 bases. This CDR3 contains 15 residues. The CDR3 coding sequence is TGCAGTGCTAGTAGGGGAGGGATGGGTAACTATGGCTACACCTTC. Its translation: CSASRGGMGNYGYTF.

This clone was detected only once. The V gene is TRBV18, the J gene TRBJ2-7, with a weak D call TRBD2 (5 bases). Trimming shortened V by 2 bases and J by 4 bases, and 9 bases separated the two germline ends. The germline gives CDR1 KGHSH, CDR2 LQKENI. The CDR3 has 13 amino acids. The CDR3, as DNA: TGTGCCAGCTCACCAAGGGAGAGGTACGAGCAGTACTTC. Protein: CASSPRERYEQYF.

The chain couples TRBV2 to TRBJ2-1; D gene unclear. This CDR3 region has 13 residues. Trimming removed 2 bases from V and 5 bases from J, with 7 bases in between. Germline CDR1 SNHLY, CDR2 FYNNEI. The CDR3, as DNA: TGTGCCAGCAGTGAATGGGTCGACAATGAGCAGTTCTTC. Protein: CASSEWVDNEQFF.

V gene TRBV20-1 combines with J gene TRBJ2-7, with TRBD2 matching over 7 bases. V was clipped by 4 bases and J by 8 bases; unmatched bases: 5. The CDR3 runs to 11 residues. Germline V lookup: CDR1 DFQATT, CDR2 SNEGSKA (reference sequence). CDR3 loop: CSATTSNKQYF. CDR3 in DNA: TGCAGTGCTACGACTAGCAACAAGCAGTACTTC.

The chain is built from TRBV12-3 or TRBV12-4 and TRBJ2-3; the match to TRBD2 covers 8 bases. V gave up 6 bases and J gave up 11 bases; unmatched junction bases: 7. The CDR3 length is 12 residues. The CDR3 sequence: CASSASGSKQYF. Here the CDR3 DNA reads TGTGCCAGCAGCGCCAGCGGGAGTAAGCAGTATTTT.

This chain connects TRBV5-1 to TRBJ2-7, with 9 bases identical to TRBD1. The CDR3 is 13 residues long. V dropped 3 bases and J dropped 6; count of bases not matched to a gene: 4. Per the germline V gene, CDR1 is SGHRS and CDR2 is YFSETQ. CDR3 residues: CASSWTGDSEQYF. DNA of the CDR3: TGCGCCAGCAGCTGGACAGGGGATAGCGAGCAGTACTTC.

V and J are TRBV9 and TRBJ2-2; possibly TRBD1 or TRBD2 for D (6 bases each). This CDR3 contains 20 residues. V was cut by 0 bases and J by 3 bases, with 24 bases left in between. Per germline, CDR1 SGDLS and CDR2 YYNGEE. For the CDR3, the DNA is TGTGCCAGCAGCGTAGGGTTGCCACACAGGAGGGGGGTGTACACCGGGGAGCTGTTTTTT. This encodes CASSVGLPHRRGVYTGELFF.

The rearrangement uses TRBV5-1 and TRBJ2-1, with TRBD2 matching over 11 bases. CDR1 SGHRS and CDR2 YFSETQ come from the germline V gene. Unmatched junction bases numbered 2, after V lost 0 bases and J lost 3 bases. This CDR3 is 16 amino acids long. CDR3 amino acids: CASSLGLAGFYNEQFF. The CDR3 DNA sequence: TGCGCCAGCAGCTTGGGACTAGCGGGATTCTACAATGAGCAGTTCTTC. The variable domain in full, with the rest retrieved from reference TRBV5-1 and TRBJ2-1, is KAGVTQTPRYLIKTRGQQVTLSCSPISGHRSVSWYQQTPGQGLQFLFEYFSETQRNKGNFPGRFSGRQFSNSRSEMNVSTLELGDSALYLCASSLGLAGFYNEQFFGPGTRLTVL.

The rearrangement uses TRBV3-1 (or the pseudogene TRBV3-2) and TRBJ2-6, with D unresolved. V lost 0 bases and J 4 bases, leaving 13 bases between the germline ends. This CDR3 is 17 amino acids long. Germline assignment: CDR1 LGHDT and CDR2 YNNKEL (reference sequence). DNA of the CDR3: TGTGCCAGCAGCCAAGATCAGGTGACCCAGGGGGCCAACGTCCTGACTTTC. It is translated as CASSQDQVTQGANVLTF.

This CDR3 reads CASSLEWAGGYTF. CDR3 coding DNA: TGTGCCAGCAGCTTAGAGTGGGCCGGTGGCTACACCTTC. The chain joins TRBV11-2 to TRBJ1-2; D gene uncertain. This CDR3 spans 13 amino acids. Per the germline V gene, CDR1 is SGHAT and CDR2 is FQNNGV. V was clipped by 0 bases and J by 7 bases, with 9 bases between them. The whole variable domain, filled in from reference TRBV11-2 and TRBJ1-2, reads EAGVAQSPRYKIIEKRQSVAFWCNPISGHATLYWYQQILGQGPKLLIQFQNNGVVDDSQLPKDRFSAERLKGVDSTLKIQPAKLEDSAVYLCASSLEWAGGYTFGSGTRLTVV.

This clone was observed once. The V and J genes are TRBV5-1 and TRBJ2-1, with D perhaps matching TRBD2 (5 bases). Trimming left V 3 bases short and J 4 bases short, with 8 bases between. This CDR3 has 13 amino acids. The V gene's germline CDR1 is SGHRS and CDR2 YFSETQ. The CDR3 loop reads CASSYSGYNEQFF. The CDR3 DNA sequence: TGCGCCAGCAGCTACAGCGGATACAATGAGCAGTTCTTC.

J is TRBJ1-1 and V is TRBV29-1; no definite D call. Trimming took off 3 bases at V and 1 base at J, with 6 bases between the two ends. The CDR3 length is 12 residues. Germline loops: CDR1 SQVTM, CDR2 ANQGSEA. The CDR3 sequence is CSVDLSNTEAFF. CDR3 bases: TGCAGCGTTGACCTTTCGAACACTGAAGCTTTCTTT. The full variable domain, with the rest looked up from reference TRBV29-1 and TRBJ1-1, is SAVISQKPSRDICQRGTSLTIQCQVDSQVTMMFWYRQQPGQSLTLIATANQGSEATYESGFVIDKFPISRPNLTFSTLTVSNMSPEDSSIYLCSVDLSNTEAFFGQGTRLTVV.